This T cell receptor (beta chain) was recovered during a study of T cells in Graves' hyperthyroidism and ophthalmopathy. This clonotype showed up many times. There were TCR beta CDR3 regions amplified from RNA transcripts. A set of HTBI primers served as the primers for a first-round RT-PCR of the TCR CDR3. TCRdb ran MiXCR on the multiplex PCR reads and lists one entry per CDR3 protein. In the table there are more than 550,000 distinct CDR3 sequences, roughly 17% of which are singletons. This CDR3 is built from 14 residues. V was shortened by 8 bases and J by 5 bases, with 19 bases between the two germline ends. Germline CDR1 is SNHLY and CDR2 is FYNNEI.

The gene calls are TRBV2 and TRBJ2-7, with D hard to call. The TCR was taken from a man in his fifties or sixties with Graves' hyperthyroidism. The specimen was blood. This CDR3 reads CASRDLLTPHEQYF. In DNA, the CDR3 is TGTGCCAGCCGAGACCTTCTAACCCCCCACGAGCAGTACTTC.